Following are 2 T cell receptor beta chains from one sample sequenced in a study of cytomegalovirus exposure and HLA in healthy donors. The primer mix had 60 Vbeta and 13 Jbeta primers. The repertoire was sequenced with immunoSEQ multiplex PCR; TCRdb's copy has only in-frame clones and lacks some. The sample consists of about 180,000 clones, approximately 73% of them appearing once. The sample was PBMCs. Receptors originate from a woman in her twenties or thirties in good health and CMV-seropositive.

V and J are TRBV5-1 and TRBJ2-1, with 13 bases identical to TRBD2. Trimming at V came to 4 bases and at J to 9 bases, leaving 7 bases not matched to a gene. Germline lookup yields CDR1 SGHRS and CDR2 YFSETQ. The CDR3 spans 15 residues. The CDR3 DNA is TGCGCCAGCAGCCTGACTAGCGGGGGGCGCAGTGAGCAGTTCTTC. This translates into CASSLTSGGRSEQFF.

The genes are TRBV5-4 and TRBJ2-3; TRBD2 matches at 12 bases. CDR3 size: 14 residues. Unmatched junction bases numbered 1, after V lost 4 bases and J lost 4 bases. In germline, CDR1 is SGHNT, CDR2 YYREEE (reference sequence). CDR3 in amino acids: CASSRTSGADTQYF. The DNA of the CDR3 is TGTGCCAGCAGCAGGACTAGCGGGGCAGATACGCAGTATTTT.